Presented here are 6 T cell receptor beta chains from one specimen sequenced in a study of early T cells in non-severe SARS-CoV-2 infection. TCRdb recomputed calls from the 5' RACE reads with MiXCR, one row per CDR3 protein. Of around 53,000 distinct CDR3 sequences detected, 6% to 8% appear once; the ten largest clones hold approximately 5%. Sequenced sample: whole blood. The receptors were sampled from an adult who was a healthcare worker with PCR-confirmed SARS-CoV-2 infection or an uninfected control (not recorded which).

Only a few counts were recorded for this clonotype. V is TRBV5-4 and J is TRBJ2-1; the match to TRBD2 covers 9 bases. Germline values: CDR1 SGHNT, CDR2 YYREEE (reference sequence). J was trimmed by 6 bases and V by 0 bases; bases with no gene match: 7. The CDR3 consists of 16 residues. This CDR3 reads CASSLGDSGGLNEQFF. The CDR3, as DNA: TGTGCCAGCAGCTTGGGAGATAGCGGGGGCCTCAATGAGCAGTTCTTC.

This clonotype was observed many times. The V and J genes are TRBV18 and TRBJ1-5, with D possibly TRBD1 on 6 matching bases. Trimming pared 3 bases from V and 2 bases from J, leaving 11 bases between. The CDR3 length is 15 residues. From germline, CDR1 is KGHSH and CDR2 LQKENI. The CDR3 reads CASSPDGGGNQPQHF. The CDR3 nucleotides read TGTGCCAGCTCACCGGATGGGGGCGGCAATCAGCCCCAGCATTTT. Combining the CDR3 with reference TRBV18 and TRBJ1-5 gives the whole variable domain NAGVMQNPRHLVRRRGQEARLRCSPMKGHSHVYWYRQLPEEGLKFMVYLQKENIIDESGMPKERFSAEFPKEGPSILRIQQVVRGDSAAYFCASSPDGGGNQPQHFGDGTRLSIL.

At least ten counts were recorded for this clonotype. The chain is built from TRBV12-3 or TRBV12-4 and TRBJ1-5; D gene ambiguous. The CDR3 is made up of 15 amino acids. V gave up 3 bases and J gave up 3 bases, with 12 bases separating them. This CDR3 is CASSFDTHPNQPQHF. The CDR3 DNA reads as TGTGCCAGCAGTTTCGACACCCACCCCAATCAGCCCCAGCATTTT.

The chain employs TRBV7-9 and TRBJ2-1, with 7 bases identical to TRBD2. After removal of 4 bases from V and 8 bases from J, the junction contained 14 bases not matched to a gene. The germline gives CDR1 SEHNR, CDR2 FQNEAQ (reference sequence). The CDR3 totals 16 residues. CDR3 sequence reads: CASSSSRTRTLYEQFF. Written as DNA, the CDR3 is TGTGCCAGCAGCTCATCGAGGACTAGAACGTTGTATGAGCAGTTCTTC.

This clonotype has a count of ten or more. The V gene is TRBV7-2, the J gene TRBJ1-6; the D is unclear. Trimming pared 1 base from V and 3 bases from J, leaving 10 bases between. The germline CDR1 and CDR2 sequences are SGHTA and FQGNSA. This CDR3 contains 16 residues. CDR3 in amino acids: CASSLGVRDYNSPLHF. CDR3 nucleotide sequence: TGTGCCAGCAGCTTAGGGGTTCGGGACTATAATTCACCCCTCCACTTT.

In this sample, this clonotype turned up a few times. The chain employs TRBV24-1 and TRBJ2-3; a possible D gene is TRBD2 (6 bases). Germline lookup yields CDR1 KGHDR and CDR2 SFDVKD. V lost 6 bases and J lost 1, with 13 bases in between. This CDR3 region has 15 residues. CDR3 region: CATSQGGRGTDTQYF. CDR3 DNA sequence: TGTGCCACCAGTCAGGGAGGCAGGGGCACAGATACGCAGTATTTT.